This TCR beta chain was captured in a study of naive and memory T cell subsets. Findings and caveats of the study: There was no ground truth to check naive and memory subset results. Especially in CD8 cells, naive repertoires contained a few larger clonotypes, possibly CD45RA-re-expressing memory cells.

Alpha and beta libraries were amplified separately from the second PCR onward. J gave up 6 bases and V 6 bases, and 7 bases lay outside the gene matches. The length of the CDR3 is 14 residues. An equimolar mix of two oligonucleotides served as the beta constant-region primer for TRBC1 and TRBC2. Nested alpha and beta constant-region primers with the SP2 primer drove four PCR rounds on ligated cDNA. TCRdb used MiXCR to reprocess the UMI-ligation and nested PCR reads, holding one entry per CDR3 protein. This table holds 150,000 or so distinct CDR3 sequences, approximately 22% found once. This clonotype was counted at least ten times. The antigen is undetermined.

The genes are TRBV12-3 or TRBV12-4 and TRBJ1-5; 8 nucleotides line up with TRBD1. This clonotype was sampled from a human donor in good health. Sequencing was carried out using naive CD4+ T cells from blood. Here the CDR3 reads CASRRTGQGQPQHF. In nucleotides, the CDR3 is TGTGCCAGCAGACGGACAGGGCAAGGTCAGCCCCAGCATTTT.